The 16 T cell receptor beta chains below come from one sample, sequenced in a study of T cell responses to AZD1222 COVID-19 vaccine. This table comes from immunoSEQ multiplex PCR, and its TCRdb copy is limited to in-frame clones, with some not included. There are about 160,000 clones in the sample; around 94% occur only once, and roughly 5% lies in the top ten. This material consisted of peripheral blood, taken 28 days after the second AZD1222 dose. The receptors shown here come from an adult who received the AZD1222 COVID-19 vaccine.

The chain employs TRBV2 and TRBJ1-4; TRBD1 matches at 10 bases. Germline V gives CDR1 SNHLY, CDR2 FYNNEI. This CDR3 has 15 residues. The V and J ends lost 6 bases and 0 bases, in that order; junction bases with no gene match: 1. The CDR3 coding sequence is TGTGCCAGCAGCGGACAGGGGGCAACTAATGAAAAACTGTTTTTT. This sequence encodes CASSGQGATNEKLFF. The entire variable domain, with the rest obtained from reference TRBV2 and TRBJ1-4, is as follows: EPEVTQTPSHQVTQMGQEVILRCVPISNHLYFYWYRQILGQKVEFLVSFYNNEISEKSEIFDDQFSVERPDGSNFTLKIRSTKLEDSAMYFCASSGQGATNEKLFFGSGTQLSVL.

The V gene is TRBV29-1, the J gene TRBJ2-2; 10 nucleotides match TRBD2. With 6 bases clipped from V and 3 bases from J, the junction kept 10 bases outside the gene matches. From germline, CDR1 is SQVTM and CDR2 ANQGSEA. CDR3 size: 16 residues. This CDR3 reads CSVRGASGSDTGELFF. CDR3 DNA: TGCAGCGTAAGGGGTGCTAGCGGGAGTGACACCGGGGAGCTGTTTTTT.

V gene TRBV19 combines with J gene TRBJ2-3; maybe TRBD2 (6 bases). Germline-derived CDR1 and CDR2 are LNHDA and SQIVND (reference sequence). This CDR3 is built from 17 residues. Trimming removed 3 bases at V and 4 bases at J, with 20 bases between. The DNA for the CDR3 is TGTGCCAGTAGTATGGTCCACGCCGGGACTTCGGCAGATACGCAGTATTTT. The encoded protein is CASSMVHAGTSADTQYF.

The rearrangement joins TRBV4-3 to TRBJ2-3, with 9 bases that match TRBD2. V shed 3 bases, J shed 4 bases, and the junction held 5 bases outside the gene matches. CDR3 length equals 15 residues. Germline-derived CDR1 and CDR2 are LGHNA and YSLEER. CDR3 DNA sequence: TGCGCCAGCAGCCAGAGTAGCGGGGGAGCAGATACGCAGTATTTT. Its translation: CASSQSSGGADTQYF.

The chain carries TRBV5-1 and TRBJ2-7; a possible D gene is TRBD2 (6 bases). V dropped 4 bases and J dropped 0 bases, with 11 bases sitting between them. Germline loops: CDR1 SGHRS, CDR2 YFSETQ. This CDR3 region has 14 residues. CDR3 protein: CASSVVGGSYEQYF. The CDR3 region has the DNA TGCGCCAGCAGCGTGGTGGGGGGCTCCTACGAGCAGTACTTC. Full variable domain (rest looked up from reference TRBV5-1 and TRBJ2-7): KAGVTQTPRYLIKTRGQQVTLSCSPISGHRSVSWYQQTPGQGLQFLFEYFSETQRNKGNFPGRFSGRQFSNSRSEMNVSTLELGDSALYLCASSVVGGSYEQYFGPGTRLTVT.

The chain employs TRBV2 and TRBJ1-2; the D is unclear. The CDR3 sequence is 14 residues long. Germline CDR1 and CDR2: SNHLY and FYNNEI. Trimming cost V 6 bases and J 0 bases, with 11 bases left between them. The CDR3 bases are TGTGCCAGCAGGGTGGGGAGTTCTAACTATGGCTACACCTTC. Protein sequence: CASRVGSSNYGYTF.

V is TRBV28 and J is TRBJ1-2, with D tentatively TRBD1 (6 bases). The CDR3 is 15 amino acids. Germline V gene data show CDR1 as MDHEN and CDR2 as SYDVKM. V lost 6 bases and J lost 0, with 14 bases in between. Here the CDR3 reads CASSSAGATNYGYTF. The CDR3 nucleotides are TGTGCCAGCAGCTCGGCAGGGGCAACTAACTATGGCTACACCTTC.

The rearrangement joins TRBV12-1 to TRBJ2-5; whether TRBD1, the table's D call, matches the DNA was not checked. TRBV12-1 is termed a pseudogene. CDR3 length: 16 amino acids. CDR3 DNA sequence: TGTGCCTGCCGGGACAGGGGGTCGCTAGGCCAAGAGACCCAGTACTTC. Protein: CACRDRGSLGQETQYF.

CDR3 sequence reads: CASSPTEMTEAFF. The CDR3 nucleotides are TGTGCCAGCTCACCTACCGAGATGACTGAAGCTTTCTTT. J is TRBJ1-1 and V is TRBV18; D not resolved. This CDR3 contains 13 residues. V dropped 3 bases and J dropped 5 bases, with 10 bases sitting between them. CDR1 is KGHSH, CDR2 LQKENI, per germline. Combining the CDR3 with reference TRBV18 and TRBJ1-1 gives the whole variable domain NAGVMQNPRHLVRRRGQEARLRCSPMKGHSHVYWYRQLPEEGLKFMVYLQKENIIDESGMPKERFSAEFPKEGPSILRIQQVVRGDSAAYFCASSPTEMTEAFFGQGTRLTVV.

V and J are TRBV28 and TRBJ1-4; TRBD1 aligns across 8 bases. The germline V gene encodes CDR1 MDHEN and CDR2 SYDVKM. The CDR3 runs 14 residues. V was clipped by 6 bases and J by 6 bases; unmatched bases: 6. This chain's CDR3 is CASRPTGAHEKLFF. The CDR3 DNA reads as TGTGCCAGCAGACCGACAGGGGCTCATGAAAAACTGTTTTTT.

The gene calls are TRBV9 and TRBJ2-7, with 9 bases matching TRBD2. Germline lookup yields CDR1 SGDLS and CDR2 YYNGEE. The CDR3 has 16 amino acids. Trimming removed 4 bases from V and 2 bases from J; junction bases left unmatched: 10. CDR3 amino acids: CASSSQEAGGTYEQYF. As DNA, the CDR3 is TGTGCCAGCAGCTCCCAAGAGGCGGGAGGGACCTACGAGCAGTACTTC.

CDR3 nucleotide sequence: TGCGCCAGCAGCCAGGACAGGGGGCAATATGGCTACACCTTC. It is translated as CASSQDRGQYGYTF. This chain uses TRBV5-1 with TRBJ1-2; 11 bases fit TRBD1. The CDR3 runs to 14 residues. CDR1 is SGHRS, CDR2 YFSETQ, per germline. Trimming at V came to 4 bases and at J to 5 bases, leaving 4 bases not matched to a gene.

The CDR3 DNA reads TGTGCCATGGGGGAGGGTGGAGGGATTATTAATGAGCAGTTCTTC. This translates into CAMGEGGGIINEQFF. V gene TRBV7-9 combines with J gene TRBJ2-1; the match to TRBD2 covers 7 bases. The V segment lost 10 bases and the J segment 7 bases; nucleotides outside the gene matches: 16. Germline V gene lookup returns CDR1 SEHNR and CDR2 FQNEAQ (reference sequence). The CDR3 runs 15 residues.

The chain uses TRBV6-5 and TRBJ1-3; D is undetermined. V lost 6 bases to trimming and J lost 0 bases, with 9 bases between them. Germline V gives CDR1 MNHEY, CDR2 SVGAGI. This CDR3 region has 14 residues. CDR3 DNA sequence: TGTGCCAGCAGGTTGACACACTCTGGAAACACCATATATTTT. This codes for CASRLTHSGNTIYF.

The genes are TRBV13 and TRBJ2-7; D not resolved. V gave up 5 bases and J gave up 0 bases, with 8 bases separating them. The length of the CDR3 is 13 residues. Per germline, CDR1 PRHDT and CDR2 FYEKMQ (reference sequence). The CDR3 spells CASSRRSSYEQYF. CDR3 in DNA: TGTGCCAGCAGCCGCAGAAGCTCCTACGAGCAGTACTTC. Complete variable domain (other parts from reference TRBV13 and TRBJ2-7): AAGVIQSPRHLIKEKRETATLKCYPIPRHDTVYWYQQGPGQDPQFLISFYEKMQSDKGSIPDRFSAQQFSDYHSELNMSSLELGDSALYFCASSRRSSYEQYFGPGTRLTVT.

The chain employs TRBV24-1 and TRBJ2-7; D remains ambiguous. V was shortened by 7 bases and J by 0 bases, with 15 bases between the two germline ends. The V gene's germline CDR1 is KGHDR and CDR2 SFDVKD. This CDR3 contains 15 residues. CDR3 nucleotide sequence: TGTGCCACCAGATTAGGGCAGGCTTCCTCCTACGAGCAGTACTTC. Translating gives CATRLGQASSYEQYF.